The TCR beta chain described here comes from a study of blood T cells in healthy people across ages. The authors ran a second PCR of about 6 to 11 cycles using a sample-barcoded 5' primer and a J-beta primer mix. TCRdb called the 5' RACE reads again in MiXCR, with one record for every CDR3 protein. The sample shows approximately 690,000 distinct CDR3 sequences, approximately 40% of them seen only once. Each individual donor underwent a draw of about 9.1 milliliters of peripheral blood. J was trimmed by 0 bases and V by 3 bases; bases with no gene match: 8. The CDR3 loop spans 17 amino acids. CDR1 and CDR2 from the germline V gene are MGHRA and YSYEKL. Only a few counts were recorded for this clonotype.

The source material was blood. The clonotype comes from a man older than 75 in good health. The V gene is TRBV4-1, the J gene TRBJ2-3, with 8 bases aligning to TRBD2. CDR3 DNA: TGCGCCAGCAGCCAGCTTTTAGCGGGAATTAGCACAGATACGCAGTATTTT. Protein sequence: CASSQLLAGISTDTQYF.